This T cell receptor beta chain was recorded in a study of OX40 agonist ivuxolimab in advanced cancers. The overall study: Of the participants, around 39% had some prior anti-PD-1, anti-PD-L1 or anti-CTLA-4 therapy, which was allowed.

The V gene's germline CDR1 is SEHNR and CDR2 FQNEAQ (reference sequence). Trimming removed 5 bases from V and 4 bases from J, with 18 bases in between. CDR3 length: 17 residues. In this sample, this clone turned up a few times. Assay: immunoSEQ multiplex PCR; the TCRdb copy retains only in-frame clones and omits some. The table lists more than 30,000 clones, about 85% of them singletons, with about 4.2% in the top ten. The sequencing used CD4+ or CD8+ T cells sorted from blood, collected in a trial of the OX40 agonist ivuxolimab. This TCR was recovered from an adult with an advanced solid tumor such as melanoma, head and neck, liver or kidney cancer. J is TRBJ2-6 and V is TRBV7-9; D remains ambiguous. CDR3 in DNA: TGTGCCAGCAGCCCTGCCAAGGGTACTCTCGGGGCCAACGTCCTGACTTTC. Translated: CASSPAKGTLGANVLTF.